This TCR beta chain appears in the sequencing data of a study of CD8+CD57+ T cells in acquired aplastic anemia. Study at large: Sorting CD4+ and CD8+ cells gave DNA averaging roughly 3.5 ug.

Broader study findings: Patients versus controls showed no significant CD8+ Simpson's diversity difference.

Profiling that covered TCR beta VDJ and CDR3 relied on genomic DNA as its template. Each CDR3 protein is one row after TCRdb ran MiXCR on the reads. This table holds roughly 180,000 distinct CDR3 sequences, roughly 65% found once. Concerning this clonotype: What it recognizes is unknown. This could be a read error, since a much larger clone is one nucleotide away.

For sequencing, patients were chosen who had shown expansion of CD8+CD57+ cells by flow cytometry. All patients had severe acquired aplastic anemia. Per the germline V gene, CDR1 is MGHRA and CDR2 is YSYEKL. The CDR3 length is 16 residues. V gene TRBV4-1 combines with J gene TRBJ1-2; possible D gene TRBD1, 6 bases. Sequencing used sorted CD4+, CD8+, or CD8+CD57+ T cells (not recorded which) from PBMCs. The TCR comes from a human donor with aplastic anemia. The CDR3 DNA follows: TGCACCAGCAGCCTCCAGGGGCCGGGGGGGGACTATGGCTACACCTTC. This encodes CTSSLQGPGGDYGYTF.